Presented here are 11 T cell receptor beta chains from one specimen sequenced in a study of shared clonotypes between healthy human individuals. The protocol was immunoSEQ multiplex PCR, while the TCRdb copy is restricted to in-frame clones and leaves out a portion. The data contain fewer than 1.6 million clones, less than 99% of them singletons. Source material: naive CD4+ T cells sorted from blood. The subset is: CD45RA+ positively selected. All receptors derive from a man aged 25-40 years in good health.

V is TRBV28 and J is TRBJ2-7; D is possibly TRBD2 (6 bases). CDR1 is MDHEN and CDR2 is SYDVKM in the germline V gene. The V end lost 5 bases, the J end lost 7 bases, and 15 bases lay between the germline ends. This CDR3 has 13 amino acids. As DNA, the CDR3 is TGTGCCAGCAGTACGTCCGGGGCGGGGGAGCAGTACTTC. Protein product: CASSTSGAGEQYF.

The CDR3 is CASSYNRGTEAFF. Written as DNA, the CDR3 is TGTGCCAGCAGCTACAATCGGGGCACTGAAGCTTTCTTT. The chain carries TRBV14 and TRBJ1-1; D not certain. The germline V gene encodes CDR1 SGHDN and CDR2 FVKESK. The V end lost 5 bases, the J end lost 4 bases, and 11 bases lay between the germline ends. The length of the CDR3 is 13 residues. The full variable domain, its missing parts supplied by reference TRBV14 and TRBJ1-1, is EAGVTQFPSHSVIEKGQTVTLRCDPISGHDNLYWYRRVMGKEIKFLLHFVKESKQDESGMPNNRFLAERTGGTYSTLKVQPAELEDSGVYFCASSYNRGTEAFFGQGTRLTVV.

The chain joins TRBV5-6 to TRBJ1-4; D perhaps matches TRBD1 (6 bases). V lost 1 base and J lost 0, with 10 bases in between. Germline lookup yields CDR1 SGHDT and CDR2 YYEEEE. The CDR3 covers 16 residues. The CDR3 bases are TGTGCCAGCAGCTTGAAGGGGGACCCAACTAATGAAAAACTGTTTTTT. Residues: CASSLKGDPTNEKLFF.

The chain is built from TRBV19 and TRBJ2-3; D is undetermined. V gave up 1 base and J gave up 6 bases, with 5 bases separating them. Germline lookup yields CDR1 LNHDA and CDR2 SQIVND (reference sequence). This CDR3 contains 12 residues. The DNA of the CDR3 is TGTGCCAGTAGTATAGGTTGGGATACGCAGTATTTT. Translated: CASSIGWDTQYF.

This rearrangement joins TRBV11-2 to TRBJ2-7; D may correspond to TRBD1 or TRBD2 (5 bases each). The CDR3 covers 15 residues. The V gene lost 5 bases and the J gene lost 6 bases, with 20 bases spanning the gap. The germline V gene has CDR1 SGHAT and CDR2 FQNNGV. The CDR3 protein is CASSNVGTVNIEQYF. The CDR3 region has the DNA TGTGCCAGCAGCAATGTGGGGACGGTAAATATCGAGCAGTACTTC.

The V and J genes are TRBV5-1 and TRBJ2-7; a possible D gene is TRBD2 (5 bases). The CDR3 has 13 amino acids. Trimming pared 7 bases from V and 1 base from J, leaving 12 bases between. Looked up from germline, CDR1 is SGHRS and CDR2 is YFSETQ. CDR3 bases: TGCGCCAGCCGGGGAGTGTTTTCCTACGAGCAGTACTTC. Translating it yields CASRGVFSYEQYF. The full variable domain, with the rest looked up from reference TRBV5-1 and TRBJ2-7, is KAGVTQTPRYLIKTRGQQVTLSCSPISGHRSVSWYQQTPGQGLQFLFEYFSETQRNKGNFPGRFSGRQFSNSRSEMNVSTLELGDSALYLCASRGVFSYEQYFGPGTRLTVT.

The chain is built from TRBV4-3 and TRBJ2-1, with TRBD2 identical over 9 bases. The length of the CDR3 is 18 residues. Per germline, CDR1 LGHNA and CDR2 YSLEER. Trimming at V came to 0 bases and at J to 0 bases, leaving 6 bases not matched to a gene. This CDR3 is CASSQDQREALSYNEQFF. The CDR3 DNA reads TGCGCCAGCAGCCAAGATCAGCGGGAGGCCCTCTCCTACAATGAGCAGTTCTTC.

The V gene is TRBV5-1, the J gene TRBJ2-2; tentatively, D is TRBD1 or TRBD2 (5 bases each). Germline V gene lookup returns CDR1 SGHRS and CDR2 YFSETQ. The CDR3 length is 13 residues. V was pared by 4 bases and J by 7 bases, with 11 bases between. The CDR3 sequence: CASSRGGYGELFF. The CDR3 DNA follows: TGCGCCAGCAGCAGGGGCGGGTACGGGGAGCTGTTTTTT.

This chain uses TRBV6-1 with TRBJ2-7; 11 nucleotides line up with TRBD1. Germline assignment: CDR1 MNHNS and CDR2 SASEGT. Losses at the gene ends were 6 bases for V and 2 bases for J; bases not matched to a gene: 3. The CDR3 has 14 residues. The chain's CDR3 is CASRKGQGAYEQYF. The CDR3 region has the DNA TGTGCCAGCAGGAAGGGACAGGGGGCCTACGAGCAGTACTTC.

This sequence joins TRBV4-1 and TRBJ2-1, with TRBD2 matching 8 bases. The CDR3 spans 16 residues. Germline V gene lookup returns CDR1 MGHRA and CDR2 YSYEKL. The J segment lost 3 bases and the V segment lost 1 base, leaving 5 bases of the junction unmatched. CDR3 nucleotide sequence: TGCGCCAGCAGCCAAGTAGCGGGATACGTCTACAATGAGCAGTTCTTC. This encodes CASSQVAGYVYNEQFF.

The chain has TRBV4-3 and TRBJ2-7, with TRBD1 identical over 10 bases. The V gene's germline CDR1 is LGHNA and CDR2 YSLEER. The CDR3 contains 15 residues. Germline trimming cut 4 bases from V and 3 bases from J; bases unmatched to any gene: 6. CDR3 region: CASSRTGTGDYEQYF. CDR3 nucleotide sequence: TGCGCCAGCAGCCGTACCGGGACAGGGGACTACGAGCAGTACTTC.